The present entry profiles one TCR beta chain with its context. This CDR3 is built from 16 residues. The V gene's germline CDR1 is LNHDA and CDR2 SQIVND (reference sequence). V lost 3 bases, J lost 4 bases, and 19 bases lay in between. Study processing details: By means of reference gene primer amplification, nucleated cell counts were estimated. The data were produced by immunoSEQ multiplex PCR, yet TCRdb's version contains in-frame clones alone and is incomplete. That table supplies the V and J calls and clone size; D and trimming were determined from the DNA. The repertoire holds over 250,000 clones, with approximately 92% as singletons. This record belongs to a study of blood T cell repertoires in COVID-19.

Sequenced: PBMCs or T cells enriched from blood (not recorded which). This receptor was identified in a woman in her thirties who had recovered from COVID-19. The V and J genes are TRBV19 and TRBJ2-7; no definite D call. The CDR3 spells CASSIALTGGPYEQYF. The CDR3 DNA follows: TGTGCCAGTAGTATTGCTTTGACCGGTGGGCCATACGAGCAGTACTTC.